The clone carrying this T cell receptor (beta chain) came up many times. TCRdb itself ran the 5' RACE reads through MiXCR, one entry per CDR3 protein. Here the sample spans approximately 11,000 distinct CDR3 sequences, approximately 6.2% being singletons. This sample is part of a study of spatial heterogeneity in lung cancer. V lost 4 bases, J lost 9 bases, and 22 bases lay in between. The length of the CDR3 is 16 residues. Germline-derived CDR1 and CDR2 are SEHNR and FQNEAQ (reference sequence). Stated time point: sample taken at primary tumor resection. Unsorted whole RNA of tumor, nontumor lung or frozen PBMC was sequenced.

The genes are TRBV7-9 and TRBJ1-3, with D unresolved. This clonotype was obtained from a male donor with early-stage non-small cell lung cancer. Specimen: normal lung tissue next to the tumor, collected at surgery. The DNA for the CDR3 is TGTGCCAGCAGCTCGCCTCAGACGGTGCCGAAGGGCACCATATATTTT. Protein product: CASSSPQTVPKGTIYF.